What follows describes a single T cell receptor (beta chain). Its recognized antigen is unknown. No base-level quality is on record; no much larger clone is a single base apart. Collaborating institutions collected whole blood in K2EDTA tubes following their own protocols. Collaborator samples were shipped for TCRbeta analysis as frozen whole blood, isolated PBMCs, or DNA extracted from either sample type. TCRbeta CDR3 regions were amplified from genomic DNA using the immunoSEQ Assay, a bias-controlled multiplex PCR. The original methods were these. Within the assay, amplification of reference gene primers was used to estimate how many nucleated cells each sample contained. To quantify the absolute abundance of each unique TCRbeta CDR3 rearrangement, sequence reads were collapsed and filtered. For each sample, productive Simpson clonality was calculated by taking the square root of Simpson's diversity index across productive rearrangements. Sourced from immuneACCESS, this table was stored by TCRdb with only in-frame sequences that have V and J called. A share of the clones is absent; for the studies checked, an unresolved V gene accounts for under half, and the remainder has no known explanation. V, J and clone size reflect that table, while D and trimming were determined from the DNA. Recorded for this sample are roughly 150,000 clones; 80% of them occurred a single time. Jointly, the top ten make up under 0.75% of the sample.

These data come from a study of blood T cell repertoires in COVID-19 (TCRdb year 2020). Looking at the study overall: The collaborator samples originated in the United States, Italy and Spain and spanned the acute and convalescent phases of COVID-19. A freely available public database, intended as a resource for researchers studying the immune response to SARS-CoV-2, is where the repertoires were released. Nearly every sample came with metadata listing a de-identified subject ID, COVID-19 status, age in years and sex. The samples were drawn from the first 160 participants of the ongoing ImmuneRACE study and from under 1,500 subjects provided by 6 global collaborators. Where HLA class I and class II types were available, the types were taken from metadata supplied by the sample provider, not from assay-based typing. Deeply sampled blood TCRbeta repertoires from subjects exposed to, actively infected with, or recovered from COVID-19 were included in the dataset. The material from the prospective study consisted of cDNA or gDNA derived from T cells, B-cell-depleted T cells, or PBMCs. General findings and caveats noted by the study authors: The amount of clinical and demographic metadata varied by source and participant and was provided uncurated.

From the cysteine up to the phenylalanine, the CDR3 has a length of 16 residues. The CDR3 DNA has 48 bases and is translated from base 1. The germline V gene encodes CDR1 KGHSH and CDR2 LQKENI. The junction shows trimming of 6 bases on V and 5 bases on J, and the gene matches do not reach 15 bases of it. The clonotype was recovered from a man in his sixties with acute or convalescent COVID-19. The sequencing sample was made of peripheral blood. The rearranged chain carries TRBV18 and TRBJ2-5, and TRBD1 aligns with 7 junction nucleotides. Read as DNA, the sequence is TGTGCCAGCTCGGCAATGGGGAACAGGGGCGCGGAGACCCAGTACTTC. This encodes CASSAMGNRGAETQYF.